This T cell receptor (beta chain) stems from a study of T cells in Graves' hyperthyroidism and ophthalmopathy. Amplified TCR beta CDR3 regions came from RNA transcripts. The HTBI set primed first-round TCR CDR3 RT-PCR. TCRdb analysed the multiplex PCR reads with MiXCR anew, one entry per CDR3 protein. Of 650,000 to 800,000 distinct CDR3 sequences in the sample, about 45% were seen once. Diagnostic decisions used clinical symptoms, serum thyroxine and TRAb, thyroid ultrasound and orbital computed tomography. The germline V gene encodes CDR1 SNHLY and CDR2 FYNNEI. The V end lost 5 bases, the J end lost 1 base, and 9 bases lay between the germline ends. The CDR3 is made up of 13 amino acids. This clonotype was observed a handful of times.

The source of this sequence is an adult man with Graves' disease, either hyperthyroidism or ophthalmopathy (not recorded which). The sequencing input was peripheral blood or thyroid tissue (not recorded which). J is TRBJ2-7 and V is TRBV2, with D maybe TRBD1 (6 bases). As DNA, the CDR3 is TGTGCCAGCAGTATCAGGGGTTCCTACGAGCAGTACTTC. It is translated as CASSIRGSYEQYF. Using reference TRBV2 and TRBJ2-7 for the parts outside the CDR3, the full variable domain is EPEVTQTPSHQVTQMGQEVILRCVPISNHLYFYWYRQILGQKVEFLVSFYNNEISEKSEIFDDQFSVERPDGSNFTLKIRSTKLEDSAMYFCASSIRGSYEQYFGPGTRLTVT.